This T cell receptor beta chain was obtained from a study of cytomegalovirus exposure and HLA in healthy donors. In the PCR, 60 Vbeta and 13 Jbeta primers were used. Assay: immunoSEQ multiplex PCR; the TCRdb copy retains only in-frame clones and omits some. This sample has tens of thousands of clones, with about 80% found just once. Germline CDR1 SGDLS, CDR2 YYNGEE. CDR3 length: 13 residues. Details on this clone: Its ends do not fully match the called genes, so a read error is possible.

The V call is TRBV9, the J call TRBJ1-3; 7 bases match TRBD1. The receptor was isolated from a woman in her forties in good health and CMV-seronegative. Sequenced sample: PBMCs. The CDR3: CASSVGIEGAFNF. As DNA, the CDR3 is TGTGCCAGCAGCGTAGGGATCGAGGGGGCGTTTAATTTT.